This T cell receptor beta chain was identified during a study of T cells in Graves' hyperthyroidism and ophthalmopathy. This clonotype has ten or more counts. Its antigen is still unknown. TCR beta CDR3 region amplification was performed from RNA transcripts. During a first-round RT-PCR of the TCR CDR3, the HTBI primer set was used. TCRdb reprocessed the multiplex PCR reads via MiXCR and lists one record per CDR3 protein. The repertoire includes hundreds of thousands of distinct CDR3 sequences, 38% of them detected once, and 8.9% sits in the top ten. Study conclusions and caveats: In the blood, most expanded thyroid clonotypes above 0.001 appeared as well.

Germline V lookup: CDR1 LNHDA, CDR2 SQIVND (reference sequence). The length of the CDR3 is 13 residues. V dropped 3 bases and J dropped 6; count of bases not matched to a gene: 3. Sample: blood. The V call is TRBV19, the J call TRBJ1-2; 8 bases are a match to TRBD1. The sequence derives from a man aged 18 to 35 with Graves' hyperthyroidism. CDR3 sequence: CASSIAGGNGYTF. CDR3 coding DNA: TGTGCCAGTAGTATTGCAGGGGGCAATGGCTACACCTTC.